Sequencing of this T cell receptor (beta chain) was carried out in a study of T cell responses to AZD1222 COVID-19 vaccine. Across the study: Recipients boosted at about 4 weeks or about 12 weeks are pooled. Study-wide findings and caveats: Baseline seropositives among AZD1222 recipients totaled only 6 or 7. A reported finding is that nearly half of spike-specific TCRs target unmutated variant regions. All repertoire sampling was performed exclusively after the peak T cell response.

This CDR3 region has 13 residues. Trimming took off 0 bases at V and 10 bases at J, with 13 bases between the two ends. Germline CDR1 is SGHRS and CDR2 is YFSETQ. As regards this clone: Its antigen remains unknown.

TCRdb keeps only in-frame clones here, not all; method: immunoSEQ multiplex PCR. The sample shows 85,000 to 130,000 clones, 75% to 90% of them seen only once. The sample in question was peripheral blood, obtained on day 0 of AZD1222 vaccination. This receptor was taken from an adult in good health. This chain links TRBV5-1 with TRBJ1-1, with D possibly being TRBD1 (6 bases). CDR3 in DNA: TGCGCCAGCAGCTTGGCGGGTACACAGGGAGCTTTCTTT. Translated, it gives CASSLAGTQGAFF.